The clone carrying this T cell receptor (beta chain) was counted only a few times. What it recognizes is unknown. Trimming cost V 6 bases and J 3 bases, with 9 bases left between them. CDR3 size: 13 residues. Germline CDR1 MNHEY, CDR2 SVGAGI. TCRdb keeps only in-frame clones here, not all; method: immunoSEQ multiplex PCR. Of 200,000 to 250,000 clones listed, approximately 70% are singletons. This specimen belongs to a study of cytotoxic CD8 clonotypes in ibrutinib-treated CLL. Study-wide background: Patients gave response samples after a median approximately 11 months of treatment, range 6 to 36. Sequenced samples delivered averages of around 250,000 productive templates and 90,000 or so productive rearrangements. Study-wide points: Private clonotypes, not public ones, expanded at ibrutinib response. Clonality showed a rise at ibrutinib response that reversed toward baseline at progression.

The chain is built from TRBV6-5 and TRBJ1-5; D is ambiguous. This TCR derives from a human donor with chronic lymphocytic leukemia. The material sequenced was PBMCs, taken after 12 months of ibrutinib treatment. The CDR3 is CASRPGNNQPQHF. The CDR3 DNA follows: TGTGCCAGCAGGCCAGGCAACAATCAGCCCCAGCATTTT.